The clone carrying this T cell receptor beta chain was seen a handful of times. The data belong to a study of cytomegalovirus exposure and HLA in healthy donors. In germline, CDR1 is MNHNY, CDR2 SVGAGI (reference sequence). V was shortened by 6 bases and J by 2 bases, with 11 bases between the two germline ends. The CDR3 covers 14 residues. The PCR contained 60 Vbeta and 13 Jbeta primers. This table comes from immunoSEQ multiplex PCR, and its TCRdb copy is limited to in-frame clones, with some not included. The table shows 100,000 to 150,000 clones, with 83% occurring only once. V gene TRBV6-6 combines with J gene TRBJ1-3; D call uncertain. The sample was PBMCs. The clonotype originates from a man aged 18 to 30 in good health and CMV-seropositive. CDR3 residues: CASSRESTGNTIYF. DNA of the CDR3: TGTGCCAGCAGCCGCGAATCGACTGGAAACACCATATATTTT.